This T cell receptor (beta chain) was captured in a study of PD-1 blockade in classical Hodgkin lymphoma. Notes on the study in general: Diversity in CD4+ TCRs, unlike that measured in CD8+ TCRs, had risen significantly by C4D1. Partial responders and progressors had significantly lower baseline TCR diversity. Patients were excluded if nivolumab began under 1 year after ASCT (the autologous transplant).

V was cut by 1 base and J by 5 bases, with 12 bases left in between. This CDR3 region has 14 residues. The V gene's germline CDR1 is SGHTS and CDR2 YDEGEE. Autologous stem cell transplantation was followed by relapse in every patient, and brentuximab vedotin exposure varied. For this clone: Antigen specificity is unknown.

Sequencing used immunoSEQ multiplex PCR; TCRdb keeps in-frame clones, though not all of them. The top ten clones hold approximately 2.8% of a sample with approximately 100,000 clones, roughly 92% of them seen once. The rearrangement joins TRBV5-8 to TRBJ1-1, with D possibly matching TRBD1 (6 bases). The sample in question was peripheral blood mononuclear cells (PBMCs), obtained at baseline. The receptor was derived from a human donor with classical Hodgkin lymphoma. CDR3 residues: CASSLQGPGTEAFF. CDR3 coding DNA: TGTGCCAGCAGCTTGCAGGGGCCAGGGACTGAAGCTTTCTTT.